This entry concerns a single T cell receptor (beta chain). The data belong to a study of Ad26.COV2.S vaccination and SARS-CoV-2 variants. The CDR3 consists of 15 residues. In germline, CDR1 is SGHRS, CDR2 YFSETQ. The junction had 6 bases not matched to a gene; V was cut back by 2 bases and J by 2 bases. Libraries were prepared by immunoSEQ multiplex PCR; TCRdb keeps only in-frame clonotypes and omits some of them. The sample has 440,000 or so clones, about 89% seen once. Treatment indicated: 15 to 20 received Ad26.COV2.S at low or high dose, single or two shots; 5 received placebo; per-sample allocation not given. Material that was analyzed had been drawn on day 63 after the first vaccine or placebo injection.

This specimen was peripheral blood, taken in a trial of Ad26.COV2.S vaccine versus placebo. The source of this sequence is a person between 18 and 65 years old who received the Ad26.COV2.S COVID-19 vaccine or a placebo. This chain joins TRBV5-1 and TRBJ1-1; 7 bases match TRBD1. CDR3 sequence (DNA): TGCGCCAGCAGCTTTCATGGACAGGACAACACTGAAGCTTTCTTT. Amino acids: CASSFHGQDNTEAFF.